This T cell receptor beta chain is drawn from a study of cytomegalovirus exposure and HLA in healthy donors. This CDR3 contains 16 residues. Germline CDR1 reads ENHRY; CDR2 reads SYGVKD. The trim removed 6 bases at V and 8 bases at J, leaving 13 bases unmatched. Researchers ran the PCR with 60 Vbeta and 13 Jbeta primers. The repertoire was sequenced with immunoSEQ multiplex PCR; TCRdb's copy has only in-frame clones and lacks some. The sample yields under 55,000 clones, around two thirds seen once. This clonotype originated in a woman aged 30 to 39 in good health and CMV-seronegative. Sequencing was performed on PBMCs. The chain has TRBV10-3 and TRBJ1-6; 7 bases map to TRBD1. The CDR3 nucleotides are TGTGCCATCAGGCATAGAACAACAGGGGAAGATTCACCCCTCCACTTT. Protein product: CAIRHRTTGEDSPLHF.